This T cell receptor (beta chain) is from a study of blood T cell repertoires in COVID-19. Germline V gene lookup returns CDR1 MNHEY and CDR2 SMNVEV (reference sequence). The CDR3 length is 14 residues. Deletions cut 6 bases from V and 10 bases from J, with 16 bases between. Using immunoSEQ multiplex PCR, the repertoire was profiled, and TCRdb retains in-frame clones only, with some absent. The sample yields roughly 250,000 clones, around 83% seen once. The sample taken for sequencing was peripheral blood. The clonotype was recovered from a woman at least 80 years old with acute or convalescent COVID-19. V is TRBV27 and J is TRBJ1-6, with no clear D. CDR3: CASRPTGEVSPLHF. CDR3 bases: TGTGCCAGCAGACCGACGGGAGAGGTATCACCCCTCCACTTT.